The 23 T cell receptor beta chains below come from one sample, sequenced in a study of OX40 agonist ivuxolimab in advanced cancers. The assay was immunoSEQ multiplex PCR, and TCRdb's table has in-frame clones only and misses some. The sample consists of roughly 50,000 clones, approximately 80% of them appearing once. The source was CD4+ or CD8+ T cells sorted from blood, collected in a trial of the OX40 agonist ivuxolimab. The receptors were gathered from an adult with an advanced solid tumor such as melanoma, head and neck, liver or kidney cancer.

This clone was recorded a few times. The rearrangement links TRBV30 to TRBJ1-4; TRBD1 matches 7 bases. CDR1 is GTSNPN, CDR2 SVGIG, per germline (reference sequence). The CDR3 runs to 15 residues. With V trimmed by 1 base and J by 5 bases, 7 bases remained unmatched. The CDR3 is CAWSEGGTVNEKLFF. The CDR3 DNA reads TGTGCCTGGAGTGAAGGCGGGACAGTGAATGAAAAACTGTTTTTT.

The chain links TRBV6-1 to TRBJ2-7; no clear D. Trimming removed 5 bases at V and 5 bases at J, with 7 bases between. This CDR3 spans 11 amino acids. Germline CDR1 MNHNS, CDR2 SASEGT. The CDR3 region is CASSPRDEQYF. Here the CDR3 DNA reads TGTGCCAGCAGTCCAAGGGACGAGCAGTACTTC.

The V gene is TRBV28, the J gene TRBJ2-7, with D tentatively TRBD2 (7 bases). The CDR3 contains 12 residues. V was pared by 6 bases and J by 9 bases, with 15 bases between. CDR1 MDHEN and CDR2 SYDVKM come from the germline V gene. CDR3 in DNA: TGTGCCAGCAGACCGGGGGGCAAGATGCAGTACTTC. This sequence encodes CASRPGGKMQYF.

The V gene is TRBV18, the J gene TRBJ2-5, with a weak D call TRBD1 (6 bases). The CDR3 length is 15 residues. Germline V lookup: CDR1 KGHSH, CDR2 LQKENI. The V and J ends lost 2 bases and 2 bases respectively, with 12 bases between them. Here the CDR3 reads CASSPFDRQQETQYF. DNA of the CDR3: TGTGCCAGCTCACCATTTGACAGGCAACAAGAGACCCAGTACTTC.

The CDR3 nucleotides read TGTGCCAGCAGCGTAGGTCTAGCGGGGGGCACCACCACAGATACGCAGTATTTT. It codes for CASSVGLAGGTTTDTQYF. The chain joins TRBV9 to TRBJ2-3; the match to TRBD2 covers 11 bases. The V gene's germline CDR1 is SGDLS and CDR2 YYNGEE. Trimming took 0 bases from V and 2 from J; bases not matched to a gene: 8. The CDR3 has 18 residues. The full variable domain, in which reference TRBV9 and TRBJ2-3 provide the parts outside the CDR3, is DSGVTQTPKHLITATGQRVTLRCSPRSGDLSVYWYQQSLDQGLQFLIQYYNGEERAKGNILERFSAQQFPDLHSELNLSSLELGDSALYFCASSVGLAGGTTTDTQYFGPGTRLTVL.

The V call is TRBV7-9, the J call TRBJ2-7; D gene ambiguous. CDR1 is SEHNR and CDR2 is FQNEAQ in the germline V gene (reference sequence). This CDR3 has 15 residues. Deletions cut 6 bases from V and 1 base from J, with 16 bases between. Here the CDR3 reads CASSFPEGASYEQYF. For the CDR3, the DNA is TGTGCCAGCAGTTTCCCAGAAGGAGCATCCTACGAGCAGTACTTC. Combining the CDR3 with reference TRBV7-9 and TRBJ2-7 gives the whole variable domain DTGVSQNPRHKITKRGQNVTFRCDPISEHNRLYWYRQTLGQGPEFLTYFQNEAQLEKSRLLSDRFSAERPKGSFSTLEIQRTEQGDSAMYLCASSFPEGASYEQYFGPGTRLTVT.

V is TRBV4-1 and J is TRBJ1-4, with D uncertain. With 3 bases removed from V and 0 bases from J, the gap between germline ends came to 17 bases. This CDR3 has 18 residues. Germline CDR1 MGHRA, CDR2 YSYEKL. The CDR3 region is CASSHPRGRLATNEKLFF. In nucleotides, the CDR3 is TGCGCCAGCAGCCACCCCAGAGGAAGGTTAGCAACTAATGAAAAACTGTTTTTT.

J is TRBJ1-4 and V is TRBV18, with D hard to call. This CDR3 has 13 amino acids. V was shortened by 3 bases and J by 8 bases, with 10 bases between the two germline ends. Germline V gives CDR1 KGHSH, CDR2 LQKENI. CDR3 sequence: CASSPPGHEKLFF. The CDR3 nucleotides are TGTGCCAGCTCACCCCCGGGTCACGAAAAACTGTTTTTT.

This chain links TRBV7-9 with TRBJ2-3; tentative D call: TRBD1 (6 bases). The CDR3 covers 16 residues. Deletions cut 4 bases from V and 1 base from J, with 15 bases between. Germline CDR1 and CDR2: SEHNR and FQNEAQ (reference sequence). Here the CDR3 DNA reads TGTGCCAGCAGCTCTGGGACCTCAGGGGGCACAGATACGCAGTATTTT. As protein: CASSSGTSGGTDTQYF.

The rearrangement links TRBV23-1 to TRBJ2-1; the match to TRBD2 covers 7 bases. TRBV23-1 is placed among ORFs of uncertain function. This CDR3 region has 11 residues. J was trimmed by 16 bases and V by 2 bases; bases with no gene match: 5. In nucleotides, the CDR3 is TGCGCCAGCAGTCAAAGGACTAGGGGTTTCTTC. The encoded protein is CASSQRTRGFF.

This chain joins TRBV18 and TRBJ1-4; D unresolved. CDR3 size: 13 residues. The germline V gene has CDR1 KGHSH and CDR2 LQKENI. V lost 6 bases to trimming and J lost 6 bases, with 11 bases between them. CDR3 loop: CASSLKVDEKLFF. CDR3 DNA sequence: TGTGCCAGCTCTCTAAAGGTTGATGAAAAACTGTTTTTT.

The rearrangement uses TRBV15 and TRBJ1-4; D uncertain. Deletions cut 1 base from V and 8 bases from J, with 8 bases between. Germline CDR1 reads LNHNV; CDR2 reads YYDKDF (reference sequence). The CDR3 has 13 amino acids. CDR3 protein: CATSRVPSEKLFF. CDR3 nucleotides: TGTGCCACCAGCAGAGTGCCCTCGGAAAAACTGTTTTTT.

CDR3 coding DNA: TGTGCCAGCAGCGCACAGGGGGCAAGCTATGGCTACACCTTC. Translating it yields CASSAQGASYGYTF. V usage is TRBV9 and J usage is TRBJ1-2; 9 positions match TRBD1. V shed 3 bases, J shed 4 bases, and the junction held 4 bases outside the gene matches. The germline V gene encodes CDR1 SGDLS and CDR2 YYNGEE. CDR3 length equals 14 residues.

The gene calls are TRBV10-2 and TRBJ2-7; D unclear. The length of the CDR3 is 12 residues. Trimming left V 6 bases short and J 2 bases short, with 8 bases between. Germline V gives CDR1 WSHSY, CDR2 SAAADI. The CDR3 spells CASRWQAYEQYF. In DNA form, the CDR3 reads TGCGCCAGCAGGTGGCAAGCCTACGAGCAGTACTTC.

This clone showed up just once. The chain couples TRBV6-6 to TRBJ1-1; 10 bases map to TRBD1. The germline V gene encodes CDR1 MNHNY and CDR2 SVGAGI (reference sequence). The CDR3 covers 15 residues. The J segment lost 0 bases and the V segment lost 6 bases, leaving 4 bases of the junction unmatched. The CDR3 loop reads CASSWTGGMNTEAFF. The CDR3 nucleotides are TGTGCCAGCAGCTGGACAGGGGGGATGAACACTGAAGCTTTCTTT.

This clone showed up just once. The rearrangement uses TRBV6-5 and TRBJ1-1; TRBD1 matches 8 bases. V gave up 6 bases and J gave up 4 bases; unmatched junction bases: 4. CDR1 MNHEY and CDR2 SVGAGI come from the germline V gene. CDR3 size: 13 residues. In DNA, the CDR3 is TGTGCCAGCAGCAGGGGGCTTACCACTGAAGCTTTCTTT. It codes for CASSRGLTTEAFF.

This clone has a handful of counts. The V call is TRBV5-4, the J call TRBJ1-2; D might be TRBD1 (5 bases). The CDR3 spans 14 residues. Deletions cut 6 bases from V and 7 bases from J, with 19 bases between. In germline, CDR1 is SGHNT, CDR2 YYREEE (reference sequence). The CDR3 protein is CASTIFGRTPGYTF. The CDR3 DNA sequence: TGTGCCAGCACCATCTTTGGCAGGACACCTGGCTACACCTTC.

This clone came up a few times. The rearrangement links TRBV15 to TRBJ1-2, with 7 bases matching TRBD1. The junction had 10 bases not matched to a gene; V was cut back by 1 base and J by 2 bases. Looked up from germline, CDR1 is LNHNV and CDR2 is YYDKDF (reference sequence). The CDR3 spans 17 residues. The CDR3 here is CATSRGLFNRGNYGYTF. The CDR3 DNA is TGTGCCACCAGCAGAGGGCTATTCAACAGGGGAAACTATGGCTACACCTTC.

The chain combines TRBV5-1 with TRBJ2-7; D is perhaps TRBD1 (5 bases). The CDR3 covers 15 residues. The V gene's germline CDR1 is SGHRS and CDR2 YFSETQ. V dropped 0 bases and J dropped 5 bases, with 15 bases sitting between them. This CDR3 reads CASSLDAPGRNEQYF. As DNA, the CDR3 is TGCGCCAGCAGCTTGGATGCCCCAGGGCGGAACGAGCAGTACTTC.

The chain carries TRBV18 and TRBJ1-5; no firm D call. V gave up 3 bases and J gave up 9 bases, with 12 bases separating them. Germline CDR1 reads KGHSH; CDR2 reads LQKENI. This CDR3 comprises 13 residues. The CDR3: CASSPAAVGPQHF. CDR3 DNA sequence: TGTGCCAGCTCACCGGCAGCCGTAGGGCCCCAGCATTTT.

As for this clone: The sample carries other DNA sequences with the same CDR3. DNA of the CDR3: TGTGCCAGCAGCTTAGCGGGATTGGGAGAGACCCAGTACTTC. This codes for CASSLAGLGETQYF. This chain connects TRBV7-9 to TRBJ2-5; D remains unclear. This CDR3 has 14 residues. The germline V gene encodes CDR1 SEHNR and CDR2 FQNEAQ (reference sequence). The germline V and J ends were trimmed by 0 bases and 4 bases, with 9 bases remaining between them.

This rearrangement joins TRBV11-2 to TRBJ1-1; D is undetermined. The ends were cut back, 6 bases at V and 6 bases at J, with 20 bases in the middle. Germline V CDR1 and CDR2: SGHAT, FQNNGV. CDR3 length: 15 residues. The CDR3 sequence is CASRQPRAERAEAFF. CDR3 in DNA: TGTGCCAGCAGACAACCGCGGGCAGAGAGGGCTGAAGCTTTCTTT.

This clone occurred a few times. The chain uses TRBV7-2 and TRBJ2-5; D call uncertain. Germline CDR1 is SGHTA and CDR2 is FQGNSA. The V end was cut by 0 bases, the J end by 1 base, with 3 bases between. This CDR3 is 13 amino acids long. Here the CDR3 reads CASSLAPQETQYF. Written as DNA, the CDR3 is TGTGCCAGCAGCTTAGCCCCCCAAGAGACCCAGTACTTC.